The TCR beta chain described here comes from a study of radiotherapy plus CTLA-4 blockade in lung cancer. The overall study: With 31% of patients having disease control, objective responses were seen in 15% to 20%.

General observations from the study: Some TCR clones had been derived from tumors. These clones expanded in peripheral blood after radiotherapy plus ipilimumab. Interferon-beta, together with early blood T cell clone dynamics, reportedly best predicted response.

The CDR3 loop spans 14 amino acids. Germline values: CDR1 SNHLY, CDR2 FYNNEI. Trimming shortened V by 6 bases and J by 3 bases, and 14 bases separated the two germline ends. The assay was immunoSEQ multiplex PCR, and TCRdb's table has in-frame clones only and misses some. Here the sample spans approximately 80,000 clones, about four fifths being singletons. As regards this clone: As yet, its antigen is unknown.

This sample comprised peripheral blood, obtained from a patient treated with radiotherapy plus ipilimumab. This chain links TRBV2 with TRBJ1-2; D gene unclear. The TCR sequence derives from a human donor with non-small cell lung cancer whose response to radiotherapy plus ipilimumab could not be evaluated. Some clones in this sample may be carry-over from other donors' samples. CDR3 nucleotides: TGTGCCAGCAGGCCCGGCAGGTTCGACTATGGCTACACCTTC. It is translated as CASRPGRFDYGYTF. The full variable domain, in which reference TRBV2 and TRBJ1-2 provide the parts outside the CDR3, is EPEVTQTPSHQVTQMGQEVILRCVPISNHLYFYWYRQILGQKVEFLVSFYNNEISEKSEIFDDQFSVERPDGSNFTLKIRSTKLEDSAMYFCASRPGRFDYGYTFGSGTRLTVV.